This T cell receptor (beta chain) was retrieved from a study of T-cell reconstitution after alpha-beta-depleted transplantation in children. Ten or more counts support this clonotype. This CDR3 has 15 residues. With 5 bases clipped from V and 1 base from J, the junction kept 7 bases outside the gene matches. This sample's TCRbeta library carried unique molecular identifier barcodes. From the PCR reads, TCRdb called clonotypes with MiXCR, one entry per CDR3 protein. The sample yields hundreds of thousands of distinct CDR3 sequences, about 15% seen once. Sample: PBMCs from the stem cell graft donor, taken from the stem cell graft. The gene calls are TRBV12-3 or TRBV12-4 and TRBJ1-2; 7 bases map to TRBD1. The receptor was derived from a human donor who donated a stem cell graft to a child with acute myeloid leukemia. The CDR3 protein is CASSPGTAFNYGYTF. In DNA, the CDR3 is TGTGCCAGCAGTCCTGGGACAGCGTTTAACTATGGCTACACCTTC.